This T cell receptor beta chain was recorded in a study of blood T cell repertoires in COVID-19. The wider study: The cDNA or gDNA used as material had been derived from T cells, B-cell-depleted T cells, or PBMCs.

Everyone who took part was roughly 18 to 90 years old, and they came from 24 US areas. Original methodology: For nucleated cells, counts were estimated from reference gene primer amplification. Assay used: immunoSEQ multiplex PCR; TCRdb lists only in-frame clones, some missing. Clone size and V and J calls were adopted from that table, with D and trimming inferred from the DNA. Here the sample spans about 270,000 clones, roughly 86% being singletons. The CDR3 extends over 15 amino acids. V lost 7 bases and J lost 2; bases outside the gene matches: 7. Looked up from germline, CDR1 is MDHEN and CDR2 is SYDVKM.

This sequence joins TRBV28 and TRBJ1-5, with TRBD1 matching over 8 bases. Sequencing was performed on PBMCs or T cells enriched from blood (not recorded which). This TCR derives from a woman aged 55 to 70 who had recovered from COVID-19. The CDR3 nucleotides are TGTGCCAGCACCAACAGGGGGTTCGGCAATCAGCCCCAGCATTTT. Amino acids: CASTNRGFGNQPQHF. Using reference TRBV28 and TRBJ1-5 for the parts outside the CDR3, the full variable domain is DVKVTQSSRYLVKRTGEKVFLECVQDMDHENMFWYRQDPGLGLRLIYFSYDVKMKEKGDIPEGYSVSREKKERFSLILESASTNQTSMYLCASTNRGFGNQPQHFGDGTRLSIL.